This T cell receptor (beta chain) emerged from a study of quantifying T cell responses using KT2 cells. Study in general: Reverse transcription used primers in the TCR alpha and beta constant regions.

An oligo carrying a UMI was ligated to the cDNA 3' end. The first PCR ran 3 to 5 cycles with an equimolar RC1.1 and RC1.2 beta primer mix. In TCRdb, the UMI-ligation and nested PCR reads were re-called with MiXCR into one record per CDR3 protein. The sample lists 40,000 to 55,000 distinct CDR3 sequences, roughly 11% occurring once. A few counts support this clonotype. The sample comprised PBMCs spiked with cells of the T cell clone KT2. The receptor's source is a human donor.

The CDR3: CSARTIVSGYNSPLHF. Written as DNA, the CDR3 is TGCAGTGCTAGGACCATTGTTTCAGGGTATAATTCACCCCTCCACTTT. The chain joins TRBV20-1 to TRBJ1-6; weak D call: TRBD1 (5 bases). Germline CDR1 is DFQATT and CDR2 is SNEGSKA (reference sequence). Trimming took off 3 bases at V and 4 bases at J, with 16 bases between the two ends. CDR3 length: 16 amino acids.